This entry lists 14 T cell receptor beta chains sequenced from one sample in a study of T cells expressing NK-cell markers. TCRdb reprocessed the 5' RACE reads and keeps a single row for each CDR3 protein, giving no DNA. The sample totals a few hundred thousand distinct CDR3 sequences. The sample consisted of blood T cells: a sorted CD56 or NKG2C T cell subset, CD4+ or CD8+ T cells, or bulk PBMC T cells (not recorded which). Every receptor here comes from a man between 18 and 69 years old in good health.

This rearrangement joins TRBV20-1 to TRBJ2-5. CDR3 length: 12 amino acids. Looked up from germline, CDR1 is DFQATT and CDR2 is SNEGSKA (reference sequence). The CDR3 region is CSARRLQETQYF.

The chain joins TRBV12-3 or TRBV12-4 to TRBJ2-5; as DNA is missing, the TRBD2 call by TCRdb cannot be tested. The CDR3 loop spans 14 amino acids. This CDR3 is CASSLGRSQETQYF.

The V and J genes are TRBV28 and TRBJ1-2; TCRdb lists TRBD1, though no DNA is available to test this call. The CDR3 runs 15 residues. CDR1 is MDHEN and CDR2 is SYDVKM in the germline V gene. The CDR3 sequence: CASSQDRLRLYGYTF.

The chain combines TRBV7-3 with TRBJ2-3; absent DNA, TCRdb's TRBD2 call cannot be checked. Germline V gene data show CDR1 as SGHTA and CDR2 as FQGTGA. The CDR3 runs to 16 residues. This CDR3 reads CASSTWTSGGADTQYF.

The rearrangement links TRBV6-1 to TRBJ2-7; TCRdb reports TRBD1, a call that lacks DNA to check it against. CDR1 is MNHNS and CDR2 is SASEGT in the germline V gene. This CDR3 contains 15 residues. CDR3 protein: CASRRGADRSYEQYF.

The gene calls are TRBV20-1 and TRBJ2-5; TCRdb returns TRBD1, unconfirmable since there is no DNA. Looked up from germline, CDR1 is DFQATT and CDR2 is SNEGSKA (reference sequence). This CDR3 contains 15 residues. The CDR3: CSAILSGGSRGPQYF.

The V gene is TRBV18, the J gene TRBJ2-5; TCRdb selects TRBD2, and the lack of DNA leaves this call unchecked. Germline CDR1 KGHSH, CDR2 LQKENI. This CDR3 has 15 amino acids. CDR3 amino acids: CASSPQEGPGKTQYF.

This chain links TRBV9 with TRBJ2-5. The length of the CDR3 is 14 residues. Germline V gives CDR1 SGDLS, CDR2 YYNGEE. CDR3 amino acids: CASSVDGPQETQYF.

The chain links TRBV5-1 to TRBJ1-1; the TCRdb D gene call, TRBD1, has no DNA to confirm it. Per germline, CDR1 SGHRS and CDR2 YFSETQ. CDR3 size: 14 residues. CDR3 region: CASSLGTGRTEAFF. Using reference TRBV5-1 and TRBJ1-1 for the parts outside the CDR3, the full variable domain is KAGVTQTPRYLIKTRGQQVTLSCSPISGHRSVSWYQQTPGQGLQFLFEYFSETQRNKGNFPGRFSGRQFSNSRSEMNVSTLELGDSALYLCASSLGTGRTEAFFGQGTRLTVV.

This chain's CDR3 is CASSARGGGGYNEQFF. The rearrangement joins TRBV9 to TRBJ2-1; the D gene TCRdb calls, TRBD2, cannot be checked with no DNA. Germline-derived CDR1 and CDR2 are SGDLS and YYNGEE. This CDR3 spans 16 amino acids.

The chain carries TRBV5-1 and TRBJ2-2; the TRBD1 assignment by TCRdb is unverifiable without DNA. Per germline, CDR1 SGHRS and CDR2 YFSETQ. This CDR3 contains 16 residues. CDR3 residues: CASRKTGTGSSGELFF.

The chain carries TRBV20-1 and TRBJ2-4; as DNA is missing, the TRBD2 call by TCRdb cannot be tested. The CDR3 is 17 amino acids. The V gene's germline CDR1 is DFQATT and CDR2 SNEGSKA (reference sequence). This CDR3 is CSAVGTSGGVAKNIQYF.

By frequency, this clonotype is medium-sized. The CDR3 reads CSALSGDYNEQFF. The chain links TRBV29-1 to TRBJ2-1; TCRdb's D gene call, TRBD1, goes unchecked for lack of DNA. Germline assignment: CDR1 SQVTM and CDR2 ANQGSEA. The CDR3 extends over 13 amino acids.

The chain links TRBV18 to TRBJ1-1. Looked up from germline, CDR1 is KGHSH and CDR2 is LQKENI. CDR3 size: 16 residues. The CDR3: CASSLGVSGMNTEAFF.